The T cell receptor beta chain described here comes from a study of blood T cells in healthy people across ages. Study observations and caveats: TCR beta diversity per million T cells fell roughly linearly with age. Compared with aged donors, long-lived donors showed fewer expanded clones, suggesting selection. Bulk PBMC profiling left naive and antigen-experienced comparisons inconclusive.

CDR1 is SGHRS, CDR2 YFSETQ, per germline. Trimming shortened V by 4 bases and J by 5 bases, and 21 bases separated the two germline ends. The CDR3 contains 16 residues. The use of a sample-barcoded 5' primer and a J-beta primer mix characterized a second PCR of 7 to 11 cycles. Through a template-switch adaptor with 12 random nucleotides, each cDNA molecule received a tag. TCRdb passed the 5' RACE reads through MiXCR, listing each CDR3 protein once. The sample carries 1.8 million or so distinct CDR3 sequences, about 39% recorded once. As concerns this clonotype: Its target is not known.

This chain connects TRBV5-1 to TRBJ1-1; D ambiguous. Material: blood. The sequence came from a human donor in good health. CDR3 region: CASSDRASGPGTEAFF. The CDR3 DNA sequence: TGCGCCAGCAGCGACCGGGCCTCCGGGCCGGGGACTGAAGCTTTCTTT.